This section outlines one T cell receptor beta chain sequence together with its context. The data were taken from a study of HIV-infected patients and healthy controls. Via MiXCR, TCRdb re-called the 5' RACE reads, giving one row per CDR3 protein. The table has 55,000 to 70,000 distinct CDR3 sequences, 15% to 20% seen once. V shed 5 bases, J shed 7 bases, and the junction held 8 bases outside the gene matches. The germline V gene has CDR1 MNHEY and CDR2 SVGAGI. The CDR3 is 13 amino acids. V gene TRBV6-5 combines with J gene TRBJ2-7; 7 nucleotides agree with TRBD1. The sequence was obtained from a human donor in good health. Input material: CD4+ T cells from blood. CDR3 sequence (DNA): TGTGCCAGCAGTCAGGACAGGACCGCTGAGCAGTACTTC. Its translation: CASSQDRTAEQYF.